This T cell receptor beta chain was sequenced in a study of T cells in Graves' hyperthyroidism and ophthalmopathy. Study context: Blood was drawn when the patient was first diagnosed and still untreated.

Enrolled ophthalmopathy patients presented with a Clinical Activity Score of at least 3, a NOSPECS grade of at least 4, and disease duration under 3 months. This clonotype was counted at least ten times. V gave up 5 bases and J gave up 2 bases; unmatched junction bases: 4. Germline V gene lookup returns CDR1 SGHVS and CDR2 FQNEAQ. The length of the CDR3 is 15 residues. TCR beta CDR3 region amplification was performed from RNA transcripts. An initial round of RT-PCR targeting the TCR CDR3 relied on the HTBI primer set. TCRdb redid the calling of the multiplex PCR reads with MiXCR, one entry per CDR3 protein. The sample shows 600,000 or so distinct CDR3 sequences, more than 14% of them seen only once.

The sequencing sample was made of blood. The sequence was obtained from a woman aged 45-59 years with Graves' ophthalmopathy. The chain has TRBV7-8 and TRBJ2-2; 8 bases agree with TRBD2. CDR3 sequence (DNA): TGTGCCAGCAGCAACGTAGCGGGAAACACCGGGGAGCTGTTTTTT. Translation: CASSNVAGNTGELFF.